This T cell receptor beta chain was sequenced for a study of blood T cell repertoires in COVID-19 (dated by TCRdb to about 2020). At the level of the whole study: The collaborator samples originated in the United States, Italy and Spain and spanned the acute and convalescent phases of COVID-19. The prospective study material was composed of cDNA or gDNA derived from T cells, B-cell-depleted T cells, or PBMCs. Subjects who had been exposed to COVID-19, were actively infected with it, or had recovered from it provided the deeply sampled blood TCRbeta repertoires that made up the dataset. The repertoires were made available in a free public database intended to serve as a resource for research on the immune response to SARS-CoV-2. Samples came from the ongoing ImmuneRACE study (first 160 participants) plus 1,254 subjects from 6 global collaborators. Sample metadata almost always included a de-identified subject ID, COVID-19 status, age in years and sex. HLA class I and class II types, where available, came from metadata supplied by the sample provider rather than from assay-based typing.

What the research found in general, with its limitations: The quantity of clinical and demographic metadata differed by source and by participant and was supplied without curation.

One collaborating source in Seattle enrolled patients while the patients were actively infected and followed the patients over time throughout the course of disease. Collaborating institutions collected whole blood in K2EDTA tubes following their own protocols. Collaborator samples were shipped for TCRbeta analysis as frozen whole blood, isolated PBMCs, or DNA extracted from either sample type. CDR3 length: 13 amino acids, cysteine to phenylalanine. Only the CDR3 region is kept as DNA, spanning 39 bases read in frame from base 1. From the germline V gene (reference sequence), CDR1 is MNHEY and CDR2 is SMNVEV. V has 10 bases trimmed and J has 0 bases trimmed; junction bases matching no gene number 5. This clone came up a few times. Its antigen remains unidentified. The record has no base qualities; no much larger clone is one base away. The immunoSEQ Assay, a bias-controlled multiplex PCR, was used to amplify TCRbeta CDR3 regions from genomic DNA. Regarding the original processing steps: The number of nucleated cells in each sample was estimated from the amplification of reference gene primers within the assay. To quantify the absolute abundance of each unique TCRbeta CDR3 rearrangement, sequence reads were collapsed and filtered. Productive Simpson clonality was computed per sample as the square root of Simpson's diversity index over productive rearrangements. TCRdb holds this immuneACCESS table with in-frame rearrangements only. Some clones are missing; in checked studies, unresolved V genes explain under half, and the rest has no known cause. The V and J calls and clone size are taken from that table; D and trimming were inferred from the DNA. In all, the sample holds around 210,000 clones, and 85% of those were seen once. The top ten constitute less than 6.5% of the sample.

The origin of this receptor is a man in his forties or fifties with COVID-19, enrolled during active disease. In this chain, TRBV27 is recombined with TRBJ1-1, with TRBD1 matching 7 junction bases. The sequencing input was peripheral blood. The nucleotide sequence reads as follows: TGTGCCACCTCGACAGGGATGAACACTGAAGCTTTCTTT. This is translated as CATSTGMNTEAFF.